Below are 11 T cell receptor beta chains sequenced from a single sample in a study of blood T cell repertoires in COVID-19. The method was immunoSEQ multiplex PCR; TCRdb's version includes in-frame clones alone and lacks a portion of them. Here the sample spans 50,000 to 85,000 clones, approximately 80% being singletons. The sequencing sample was made of peripheral blood. These receptors were collected from a man aged 55 to 69 with acute or convalescent COVID-19.

The chain has TRBV12-3 or TRBV12-4 and TRBJ1-1, with D tentatively TRBD1 (6 bases). The CDR3 spans 13 residues. V was cut by 7 bases and J by 5 bases, with 14 bases left in between. Written as DNA, the CDR3 is TGTGCCAGCACACCGGGAGGGGGGACTGAAGCTTTCTTT. Protein: CASTPGGGTEAFF.

This clone is a singleton in its sample. The J gene is TRBJ2-3, the V gene TRBV7-2, with 10 positions matching TRBD2. This CDR3 has 16 residues. Germline CDR1 SGHTA, CDR2 FQGNSA. V gave up 5 bases and J gave up 4 bases; unmatched junction bases: 9. CDR3 protein: CASSPRERGGPDTQYF. CDR3 DNA sequence: TGTGCCAGCAGCCCAAGAGAGCGGGGGGGTCCAGATACGCAGTATTTT.

The genes are TRBV6-4 and TRBJ1-2; 11 nucleotides align to TRBD1. With V trimmed by 6 bases and J by 7 bases, 10 bases remained unmatched. Germline lookup yields CDR1 MRHNA and CDR2 SNTAGT. The CDR3 length is 15 residues. CDR3 sequence: CASRRDRGSVGGYTF. CDR3 bases: TGTGCCAGCAGGAGGGACAGGGGGTCCGTTGGTGGCTACACCTTC.

A few counts support this clone. The chain employs TRBV27 and TRBJ1-4; 7 nucleotides line up with TRBD1. The germline CDR1 and CDR2 sequences are MNHEY and SMNVEV (reference sequence). This CDR3 is 16 amino acids long. Trimming removed 6 bases from V and 0 bases from J; junction bases left unmatched: 7. The CDR3 loop reads CASRPTGTPTNEKLFF. CDR3 sequence (DNA): TGTGCCAGCAGACCGACAGGGACCCCAACTAATGAAAAACTGTTTTTT.

The chain joins TRBV11-2 to TRBJ1-4; a possible D gene is TRBD1 (6 bases). The germline V gene encodes CDR1 SGHAT and CDR2 FQNNGV. The CDR3 consists of 16 residues. Trimming took 2 bases from V and 2 from J, leaving 12 bases between them. CDR3 bases: TGTGCCAGCAGCTTACGGCCTGGACAGACTAATGAAAAACTGTTTTTT. It encodes CASSLRPGQTNEKLFF.

J is TRBJ1-1 and V is TRBV7-6; D might be TRBD1 (5 bases). Germline V CDR1 and CDR2: SGHVS, FNYEAQ. Deletions cut 4 bases from V and 1 base from J, with 13 bases between. The CDR3 totals 15 residues. CDR3 protein: CASSSTGISNTEAFF. The CDR3 coding sequence is TGTGCCAGCAGCTCCACAGGAATCTCGAACACTGAAGCTTTCTTT.

This chain uses TRBV16 with TRBJ2-5; a possible D gene is TRBD2 (5 bases). CDR3 length equals 14 residues. Between the trimmed V and J ends, which lost 0 bases and 5 bases, there was a span of 10 bases. Germline lookup yields CDR1 KGHSY and CDR2 FQNENV. Here the CDR3 DNA reads TGTGCCAGCAGCCAATCGGGTAGGACTGAGACCCAGTACTTC. This sequence encodes CASSQSGRTETQYF.

J is TRBJ1-1 and V is TRBV9; TRBD1 aligns across 10 bases. Trimming took 4 bases from V and 1 from J; bases not matched to a gene: 1. CDR1 SGDLS and CDR2 YYNGEE come from the germline V gene. This CDR3 is 14 amino acids long. CDR3: CASSRDRGNTEAFF. The DNA of the CDR3 is TGTGCCAGCAGCAGGGACAGGGGGAACACTGAAGCTTTCTTT.

This clone was seen once. This chain joins TRBV9 and TRBJ2-5; tentatively, D is TRBD2 (6 bases). The V end was cut by 2 bases, the J end by 5 bases, with 10 bases between. The CDR3 loop spans 13 amino acids. Germline CDR1 SGDLS, CDR2 YYNGEE. This chain's CDR3 is CASSVGGEETQYF. CDR3 DNA: TGTGCCAGCAGCGTGGGCGGGGAGGAGACCCAGTACTTC.

The CDR3 is CAWSPGEGEQFF. CDR3 coding DNA: TGTGCCTGGAGTCCGGGGGAGGGTGAGCAGTTCTTC. The rearrangement links TRBV30 to TRBJ2-1; TRBD2 matches 7 bases. V shed 2 bases, J shed 9 bases, and the junction held 4 bases outside the gene matches. The CDR3 extends over 12 amino acids. Germline V gene data show CDR1 as GTSNPN and CDR2 as SVGIG (reference sequence).

V usage is TRBV5-1 and J usage is TRBJ2-3; D is perhaps TRBD2 (8 bases). The V and J ends lost 4 bases and 5 bases respectively, with 14 bases between them. The CDR3 is 14 residues long. Germline V lookup: CDR1 SGHRS, CDR2 YFSETQ. The CDR3 DNA reads TGCGCCAGCAGCCGGGAGGGGGCCGAAGATACGCAGTATTTT. Translated: CASSREGAEDTQYF.